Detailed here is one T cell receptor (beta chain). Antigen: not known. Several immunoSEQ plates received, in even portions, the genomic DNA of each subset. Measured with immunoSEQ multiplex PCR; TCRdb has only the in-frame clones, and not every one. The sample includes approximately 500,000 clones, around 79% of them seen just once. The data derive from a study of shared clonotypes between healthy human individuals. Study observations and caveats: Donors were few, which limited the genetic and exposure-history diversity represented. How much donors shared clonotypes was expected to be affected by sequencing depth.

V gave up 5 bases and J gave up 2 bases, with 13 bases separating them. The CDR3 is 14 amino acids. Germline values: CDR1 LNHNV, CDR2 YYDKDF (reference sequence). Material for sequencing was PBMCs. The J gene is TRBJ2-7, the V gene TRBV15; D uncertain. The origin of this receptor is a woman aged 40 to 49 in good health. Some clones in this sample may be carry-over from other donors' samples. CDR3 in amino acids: CATSFGSQTYEQYF. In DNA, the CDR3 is TGTGCCACCAGCTTCGGGTCGCAAACCTACGAGCAGTACTTC.